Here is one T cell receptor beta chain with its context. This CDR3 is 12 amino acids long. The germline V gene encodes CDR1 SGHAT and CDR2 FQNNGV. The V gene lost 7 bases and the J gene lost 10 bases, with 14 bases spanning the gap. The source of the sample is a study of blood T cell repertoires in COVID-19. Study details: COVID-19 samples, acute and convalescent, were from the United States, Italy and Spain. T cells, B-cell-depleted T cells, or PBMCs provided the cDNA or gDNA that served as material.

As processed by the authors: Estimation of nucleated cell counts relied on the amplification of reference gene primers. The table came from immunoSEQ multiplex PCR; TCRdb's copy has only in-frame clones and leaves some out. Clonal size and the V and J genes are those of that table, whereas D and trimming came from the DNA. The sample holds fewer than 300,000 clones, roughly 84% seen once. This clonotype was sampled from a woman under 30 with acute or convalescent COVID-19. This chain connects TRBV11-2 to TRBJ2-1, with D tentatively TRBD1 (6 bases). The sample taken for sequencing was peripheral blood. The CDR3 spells CASTWEQGEQFF. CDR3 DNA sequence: TGTGCCAGCACTTGGGAACAGGGCGAGCAGTTCTTC. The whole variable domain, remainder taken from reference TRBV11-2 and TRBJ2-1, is EAGVAQSPRYKIIEKRQSVAFWCNPISGHATLYWYQQILGQGPKLLIQFQNNGVVDDSQLPKDRFSAERLKGVDSTLKIQPAKLEDSAVYLCASTWEQGEQFFGPGTRLTVL.